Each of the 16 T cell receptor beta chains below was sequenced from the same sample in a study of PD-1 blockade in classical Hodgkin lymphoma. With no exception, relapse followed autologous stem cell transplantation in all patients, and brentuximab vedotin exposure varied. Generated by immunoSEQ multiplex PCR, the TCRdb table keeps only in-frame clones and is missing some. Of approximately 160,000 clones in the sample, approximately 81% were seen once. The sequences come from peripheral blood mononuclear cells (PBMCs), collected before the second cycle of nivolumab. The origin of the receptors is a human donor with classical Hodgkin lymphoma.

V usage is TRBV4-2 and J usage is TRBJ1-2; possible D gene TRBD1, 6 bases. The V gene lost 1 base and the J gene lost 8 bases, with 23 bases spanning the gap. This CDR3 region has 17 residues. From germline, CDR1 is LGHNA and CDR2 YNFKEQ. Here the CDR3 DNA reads TGTGCCAGCAGCCAAGTCCCACCCGCGGGGGCAGGGCAGGGCTACACCTTC. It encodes CASSQVPPAGAGQGYTF.

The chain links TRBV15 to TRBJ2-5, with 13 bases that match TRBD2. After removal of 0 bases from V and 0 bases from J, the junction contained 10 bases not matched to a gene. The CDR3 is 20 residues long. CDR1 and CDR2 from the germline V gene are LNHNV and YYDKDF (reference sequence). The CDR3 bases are TGTGCCACCAGCAGAGATCGGGGGACTAGCGGGATCTCGTACCAAGAGACCCAGTACTTC. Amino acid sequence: CATSRDRGTSGISYQETQYF. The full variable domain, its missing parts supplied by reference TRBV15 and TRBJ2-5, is DAMVIQNPRYQVTQFGKPVTLSCSQTLNHNVMYWYQQKSSQAPKLLFHYYDKDFNNEADTPDNFQSRRPNTSFCFLDIRSPGLGDTAMYLCATSRDRGTSGISYQETQYFGPGTRLLVL.

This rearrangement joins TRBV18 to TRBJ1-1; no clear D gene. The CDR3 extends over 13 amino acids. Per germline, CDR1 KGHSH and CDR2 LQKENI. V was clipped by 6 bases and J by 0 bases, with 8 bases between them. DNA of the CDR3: TGTGCCAGCTCCCCGGCCCTGAACACTGAAGCTTTCTTT. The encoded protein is CASSPALNTEAFF.

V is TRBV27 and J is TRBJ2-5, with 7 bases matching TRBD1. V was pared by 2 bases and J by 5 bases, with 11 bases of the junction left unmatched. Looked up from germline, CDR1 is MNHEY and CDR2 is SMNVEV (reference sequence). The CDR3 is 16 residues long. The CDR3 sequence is CASSLGWGRGYETQYF. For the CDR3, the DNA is TGTGCCAGCAGTTTAGGGTGGGGCAGGGGGTATGAGACCCAGTACTTC.

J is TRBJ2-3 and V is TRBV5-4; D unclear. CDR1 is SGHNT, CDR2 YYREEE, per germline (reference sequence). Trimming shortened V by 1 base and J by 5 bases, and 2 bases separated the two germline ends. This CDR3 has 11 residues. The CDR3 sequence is CASSLKDTQYF. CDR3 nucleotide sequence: TGTGCCAGCAGCTTGAAAGATACGCAGTATTTT.

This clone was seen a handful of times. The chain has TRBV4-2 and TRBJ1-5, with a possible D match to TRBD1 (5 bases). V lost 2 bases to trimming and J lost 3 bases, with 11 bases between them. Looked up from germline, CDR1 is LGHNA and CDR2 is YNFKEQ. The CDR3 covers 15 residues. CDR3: CASSQNEGINQPQHF. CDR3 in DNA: TGTGCCAGCAGCCAAAATGAGGGGATCAATCAGCCCCAGCATTTT.

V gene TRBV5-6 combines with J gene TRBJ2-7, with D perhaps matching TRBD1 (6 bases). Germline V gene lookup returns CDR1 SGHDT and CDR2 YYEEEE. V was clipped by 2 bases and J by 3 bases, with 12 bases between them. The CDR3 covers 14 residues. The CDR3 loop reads CASSFGQILYEQYF. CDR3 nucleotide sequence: TGTGCCAGCAGCTTTGGACAGATTCTCTACGAGCAGTACTTC.

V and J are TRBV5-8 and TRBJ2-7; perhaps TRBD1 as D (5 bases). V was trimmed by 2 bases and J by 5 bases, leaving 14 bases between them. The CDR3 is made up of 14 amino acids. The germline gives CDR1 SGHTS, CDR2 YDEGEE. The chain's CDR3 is CASSFGQGVNEQYF. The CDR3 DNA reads TGTGCCAGCAGCTTCGGTCAGGGTGTGAACGAGCAGTACTTC.

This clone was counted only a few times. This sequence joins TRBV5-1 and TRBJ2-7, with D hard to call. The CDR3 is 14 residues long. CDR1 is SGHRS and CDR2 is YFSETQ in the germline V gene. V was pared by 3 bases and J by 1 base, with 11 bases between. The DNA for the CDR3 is TGCGCCAGCAGCTCAGACCCGCTGTCCTACGAGCAGTACTTC. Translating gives CASSSDPLSYEQYF.

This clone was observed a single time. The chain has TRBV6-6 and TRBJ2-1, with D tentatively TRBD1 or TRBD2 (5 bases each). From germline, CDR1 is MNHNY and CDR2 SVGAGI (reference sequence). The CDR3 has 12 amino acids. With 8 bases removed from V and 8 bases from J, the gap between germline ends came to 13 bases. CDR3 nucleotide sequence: TGTGCCAGCGGGACCCCCGGCCATGAGCAGTTCTTC. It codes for CASGTPGHEQFF.

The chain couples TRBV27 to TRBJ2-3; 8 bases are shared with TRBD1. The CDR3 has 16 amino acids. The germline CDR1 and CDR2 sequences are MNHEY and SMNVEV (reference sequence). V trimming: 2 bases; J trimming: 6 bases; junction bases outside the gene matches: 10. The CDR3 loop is CASSLNMGQVGDTQYF. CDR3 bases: TGTGCCAGCAGTTTAAATATGGGACAGGTAGGGGATACGCAGTATTTT.

CDR3 sequence: CASSFSSGTSTDTQYF. CDR3 DNA: TGCGCCAGCAGCTTTTCAAGCGGGACTAGCACAGATACGCAGTATTTT. The chain links TRBV5-1 to TRBJ2-3, with 7 bases fitting TRBD2. The CDR3 is 16 residues long. The germline V gene encodes CDR1 SGHRS and CDR2 YFSETQ. Losses at the gene ends were 2 bases for V and 0 bases for J; bases not matched to a gene: 6. The full variable domain, in which reference TRBV5-1 and TRBJ2-3 provide the parts outside the CDR3, is KAGVTQTPRYLIKTRGQQVTLSCSPISGHRSVSWYQQTPGQGLQFLFEYFSETQRNKGNFPGRFSGRQFSNSRSEMNVSTLELGDSALYLCASSFSSGTSTDTQYFGPGTRLTVL.

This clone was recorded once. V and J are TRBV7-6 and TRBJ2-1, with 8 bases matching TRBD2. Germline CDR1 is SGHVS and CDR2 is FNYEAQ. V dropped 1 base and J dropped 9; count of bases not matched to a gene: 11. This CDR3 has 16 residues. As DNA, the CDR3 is TGTGCCAGCAGCTTAGGGAGAGCGGGAGTGGGAGGTGAGCAGTTCTTC. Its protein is CASSLGRAGVGGEQFF.

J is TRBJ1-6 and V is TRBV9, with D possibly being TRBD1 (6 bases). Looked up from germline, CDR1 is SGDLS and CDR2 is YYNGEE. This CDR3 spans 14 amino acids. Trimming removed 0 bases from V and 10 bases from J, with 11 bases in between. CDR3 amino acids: CASSVEGERSPLHF. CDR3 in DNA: TGTGCCAGCAGCGTAGAGGGGGAACGCTCACCCCTCCACTTT. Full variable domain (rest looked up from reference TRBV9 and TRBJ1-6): DSGVTQTPKHLITATGQRVTLRCSPRSGDLSVYWYQQSLDQGLQFLIQYYNGEERAKGNILERFSAQQFPDLHSELNLSSLELGDSALYFCASSVEGERSPLHFGNGTRLTVT.

CDR3 nucleotides: TGTGCCAGCAGTCGCGAGGCCGGGACAGGGCCTCAAGAGACCCAGTACTTC. This sequence encodes CASSREAGTGPQETQYF. This rearrangement joins TRBV28 to TRBJ2-5; 9 nucleotides align to TRBD1. V gave up 5 bases and J gave up 2 bases; unmatched junction bases: 12. The CDR3 extends over 17 amino acids. From germline, CDR1 is MDHEN and CDR2 SYDVKM.

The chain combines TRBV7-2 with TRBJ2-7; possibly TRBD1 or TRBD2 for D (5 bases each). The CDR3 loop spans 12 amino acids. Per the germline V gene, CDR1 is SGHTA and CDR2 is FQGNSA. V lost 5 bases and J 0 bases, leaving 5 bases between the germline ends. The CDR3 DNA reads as TGTGCCAGCAGCGGGGGCTCCTACGAGCAGTACTTC. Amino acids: CASSGGSYEQYF.